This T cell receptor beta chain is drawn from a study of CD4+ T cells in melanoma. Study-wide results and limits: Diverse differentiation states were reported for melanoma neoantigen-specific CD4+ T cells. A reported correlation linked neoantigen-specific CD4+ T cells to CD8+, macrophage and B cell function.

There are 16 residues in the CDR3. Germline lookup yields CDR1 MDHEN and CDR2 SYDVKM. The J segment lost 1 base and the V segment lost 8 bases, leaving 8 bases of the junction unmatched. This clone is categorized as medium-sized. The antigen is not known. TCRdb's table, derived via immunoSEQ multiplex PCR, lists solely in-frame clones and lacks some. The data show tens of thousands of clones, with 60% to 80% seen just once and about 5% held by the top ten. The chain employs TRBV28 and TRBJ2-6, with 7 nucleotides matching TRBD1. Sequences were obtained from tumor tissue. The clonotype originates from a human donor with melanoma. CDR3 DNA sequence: TGTGCCAGCGTCTCAGGGGGAATGTCTGGGGCCAACGTCCTGACTTTC. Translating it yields CASVSGGMSGANVLTF.